This TCR beta chain was profiled in a study of cytomegalovirus exposure and HLA in healthy donors (dated by TCRdb to between 2016 and 2019). In terms of the full investigation: According to an earlier analysis of around 600 of the donors, 150 million to 200 million T cells yielded over 100 million unique TCR beta sequences and 276 Gb of sequence data. The later analysis used no new phenotypic data to find candidate immune exposures, relying instead on TCR beta sequences and their occurrence across donors. An early release that covered 500 to 800 HLA-typed donors contained about 300 gigabases of sequencing data and 75 million to 100 million unique TCR sequences. In a later analysis, previously published TCR beta repertoires from about 670 donors were re-analyzed and high-resolution HLA genotyping was added so that TCR occurrence patterns could be studied. A later genetic analysis used genome-wide SNP genotypes for 398 of the 666 donors, treating that subset as a discovery cohort. A separate validation cohort of roughly 130 different subjects was used in addition to the 666-subject first cohort. An earlier analysis of several hundred of the donors applied high-throughput TCR beta sequencing to assess whether each TCR beta V gene segment acted as functional or pseudogenic. Four to six DR-DQ haplotypes were handled as single units for association and clustering, since linkage in the cohort was strong. Of the roughly 400 genotyped donors, 81% fell in the genetic ancestry cluster associated with self-reported Caucasian donors. High-throughput TCR immunosequencing, statistical association of individual TCRs with disease status, and machine learning were combined to predict cytomegalovirus infection status. HLA typing covered class I and class II loci at four-digit resolution. Among several hundred genotyped donors of the cohort, an average of roughly 230,000 unique TCR beta nucleotide sequences was sequenced per donor, of which approximately 19% were non-productive. The T cell repertoires of 666 subjects were profiled by immunosequencing and related to cytomegalovirus serostatus. The number of typed donors differed by locus: about 620-630 for A, B, C, DRB1 and DQB1; approximately 520 for DQA1; some 590 for DPA1; and some 450 for DPB1. The study was designed to test whether signatures of past pathogen exposure could be identified by cataloging public T cell receptors. All discovery cohort repertoires had been generated using a single sequencing platform. Donor age, sex, ethnicity and CMV serostatus were collected together with the repertoire data. What the research found in general, with its limitations: According to a later analysis, most CMV-associated TCR beta chains appeared to be HLA-restricted, and the HLA associations seemed to be driven largely by CMV exposure. The 87-base-pair reads could not distinguish some IMGT-functional V segments, including TRBV6-2 and TRBV6-3, so those segments were excluded. Strong co-occurrence of HLA alleles, especially DR and DQ, made assigning TCR associations to individual alleles difficult. A later analysis found that HLA-associated TCR beta chains were more clonally expanded and had lower generation probabilities than equally common non-associated chains. In vitro tests confirmed that three of the cytomegalovirus-associated TCR beta chains recognize cytomegalovirus antigens. In both the original and validation cohorts, the classifier was reported to diagnose cytomegalovirus status with high specificity and sensitivity. The presence/absence analyses assumed that sequencing depth was roughly uniform across donors, and that assumption may not be true. In a later analysis, several top co-occurrence clusters were reported to appear linked to parvovirus B19, influenza, CMV and Epstein-Barr virus. A total of 150 or so TCR beta chains were listed by the study as associated with cytomegalovirus. Correlated functional status among segregating V segments might be attributable to linkage disequilibrium, but an unknown experimental factor could not be ruled out. Because some donors lacked HLA typing at each locus, the association tests relied only on the typed subset. In a later genetic analysis, fewer N-insertions in productive TCRs were reported among donors in an Asian-associated ancestry cluster than the approximately 630-donor mean. Most TCR sequences were seen in very few donors, while some public TCRs were found in many individuals. In a later analysis, over 15,000 TCR beta sequences were associated with specific HLA alleles at a false discovery rate of 0.05. A further reported finding was that TCR beta sequences accurately predicted the HLA-A and HLA-B alleles for most subjects in the first cohort. In this cohort, only TCR beta chains were sequenced, and detectable features were limited by the absence of alpha or paired-chain data. In a later analysis, the rate of TCR association differed among HLA loci, with DRB1 alleles having the most associated TCRs and HLA-C alleles having the fewest. The sequencing pipeline was judged likely to have produced a cluster of highly shared sequence variants as a technical artifact. In a later genetic analysis, a missense DCLRE1C variant was associated with V-gene and J-gene trimming of TCR beta chains, and the association was replicated in an independent cohort. The authors suggested that the approach could potentially be generalized to other disease states and immunological phenotypes. Immune exposure information for the cohort was limited to CMV serostatus. Because counts were too low, about 18 rarely observed V segments, including chromosome 9 orphons, were excluded from the earlier analysis of some 590 of the donors. An earlier analysis of some 590 of the donors showed that most TCR beta V segments appeared in productive rearrangements either about 90% or about 30% of the time, which broadly matched IMGT annotations.

The cohort was made up of under 800 healthy bone marrow donors. Cohort members were all nominally healthy when sampled, although unrecorded immune exposures were likely present. The donor tested CMV seronegative and was one of the 352 seronegative cohort members. Each donor provided a peripheral blood sample, and peripheral blood mononuclear cells were used for TCR beta sequencing. Genomic DNA extraction from the blood cell samples was performed with the Qiagen DNeasy Blood Extraction Kit. Libraries were constructed by the immunoSEQ multiplex PCR assay. For the multiplex PCR, a mixture combining 60 forward primers for TCR Vbeta segments and 13 reverse primers for TCR Jbeta segments was used. Amplification of the CDR3 region of rearranged TCR beta genes was performed with a multiplex PCR assay on genomic DNA. The amplified TCR beta libraries were sequenced on the Illumina HiSeq System as 87-base-pair reads. As for the authors' bioinformatics: In a later analysis, approximately 74 million unique TCR beta chains were counted across the approximately 620 repertoires, and roughly 11 million of these chains were shared by at least two donors. Raw reads were error-corrected and collapsed into unique sequences with a nearest-neighbor algorithm that merged closely related sequences to remove PCR and sequencing errors. V, D and J gene segments were assigned by aligning CDR3 sequences to IMGT reference sequences. For a sequence to be retained, a match of at least six nucleotides to both a V gene segment and a J gene segment was required. Rearrangements were called productive when the CDR3 lacked stop codons and stayed in frame with V and J; all others were non-productive. CDR3 was defined according to IMGT convention as the region running from the second conserved V-encoded cysteine to the conserved J-encoded phenylalanine. Sequences without an unambiguous match to a single V gene segment were excluded from the earlier analysis of over 500 of the donors. An earlier analysis of a few hundred of the donors called V segments functional above 56.7% productive rearrangements and segregating when the between-donor standard deviation exceeded 5%. A statistical classification framework was developed to diagnose cytomegalovirus status using the catalog of TCR beta chain sequences. A later analysis assigned V and J genes by comparing TCR nucleotide sequences with IMGT/GENE-DB human TR gene sequences. In a later analysis, CDR3 sequences and most-parsimonious VDJ recombination scenarios were assigned using the TCRdist pipeline. In a later analysis, each TCR beta chain was defined by its CDR3 amino acid sequence together with its V-gene family, and reads lacking a unique V-gene family were excluded. A later analysis removed 592 highly shared, low-generation-probability nucleotide sequences to deal with suspected cross-contamination and a sequencing artifact. For each public chain, a later analysis derived a clonal expansion index from normalized ranks of inferred template counts within each repertoire. A later analysis computed generation probabilities with a VDJ recombination model fitted to out-of-frame rearrangements, and checked the results against IGoR. In a later analysis, hypergeometric tests were used to score TCR-TCR, TCR-HLA and TCR-CMV co-occurrence, with a repertoire-size bias correction applied to TCR pairs. To estimate false discovery rates, a later analysis permuted the HLA or CMV assignments 20 times. A later analysis grouped co-occurring TCRs with DBSCAN, adding TCRdist sequence similarity when clustering within HLA-allele-positive subsets. Repertoires with fewer than 30,000 or more than 120,000 public chains were left out of co-occurrence clustering, as were a handful of repertoires with anomalous nucleotide sharing. TCRdb mirrors the immuneACCESS table, restricted to in-frame sequences. Some clones are absent from its copies; in checked studies, under half trace to an unresolved V gene, and the reason for the others is unknown. Clone size and the V and J calls come from that table; the DNA yielded D and trimming. The sample data list 200,000 or so clones, and around 82% of these were observed just once. Around 0.24% of the sample rests with the top ten.

Sequences MNHEY (CDR1) and SVGAGI (CDR2) are obtained from the germline V gene. Counted from cysteine to phenylalanine, this CDR3 has 13 amino acids. The DNA shown is the 39-base CDR3, in frame from base 1. Trimmed from V: 2 bases; trimmed from J: 8 bases; junction bases lacking a gene match: 3. Details on this clone: Its antigen is still unknown. No much larger clonotype is one base removed from it; base qualities were not supplied.

The TCR comes from a boy aged 10-17 years in good health and CMV-seronegative. The material sequenced was PBMCs. This receptor chain uses TRBV6-5 and TRBJ1-2; 9 bases in between match TRBD1. The sequence in DNA is TGTGCCAGCAGTTACGGGACAGGGAGCGGCTACACCTTC. The resulting protein is CASSYGTGSGYTF.